The 26 T cell receptor beta chains presented below share a single source sample, sequenced in a study of blood T cell repertoires in COVID-19. The protocol was immunoSEQ multiplex PCR, while the TCRdb copy is restricted to in-frame clones and leaves out a portion. This sample carries some 140,000 clones, around 80% of them seen once, and the ten largest clones take 3.5% to 4.5%. What was sequenced was peripheral blood. The receptors here all came from a man in his 60s with acute or convalescent COVID-19.

V is TRBV9 and J is TRBJ1-3, with no clear D. Trimming cost V 0 bases and J 4 bases, with 11 bases left between them. The CDR3 totals 15 residues. Germline values: CDR1 SGDLS, CDR2 YYNGEE. The CDR3 protein is CASSVAGPGGNTIYF. In DNA form, the CDR3 reads TGTGCCAGCAGCGTAGCCGGACCGGGGGGAAACACCATATATTTT.

This chain links TRBV11-2 with TRBJ2-7; 7 nucleotides agree with TRBD1. This CDR3 has 16 residues. The V gene's germline CDR1 is SGHAT and CDR2 FQNNGV. V gave up 7 bases and J gave up 4 bases; unmatched junction bases: 16. The DNA of the CDR3 is TGTGCCAGCACCAAACCGTCGGGGACAGACCCTTACGAGCAGTACTTC. This sequence encodes CASTKPSGTDPYEQYF.

This chain connects TRBV6-4 to TRBJ2-2, with 9 bases aligning to TRBD1. The germline CDR1 and CDR2 sequences are MRHNA and SNTAGT. The trim removed 6 bases at V and 1 base at J, leaving 6 bases unmatched. There are 16 residues in the CDR3. DNA for the CDR3: TGTGCCAGCAGCCCACAGGGGGCCGGGAACACCGGGGAGCTGTTTTTT. This translates into CASSPQGAGNTGELFF.

J is TRBJ2-2 and V is TRBV18; 9 bases are a match to TRBD1. This CDR3 has 16 amino acids. V lost 5 bases and J lost 6; bases outside the gene matches: 10. CDR1 KGHSH and CDR2 LQKENI come from the germline V gene. In DNA form, the CDR3 reads TGTGCCAGCTCAACTTCCGGGACAGGGCCCGCCGGGGAGCTGTTTTTT. Its protein product is CASSTSGTGPAGELFF.

The chain joins TRBV6-1 to TRBJ1-2; D gene unclear. CDR1 MNHNS and CDR2 SASEGT come from the germline V gene. Trimming left V 0 bases short and J 4 bases short, with 9 bases between. The length of the CDR3 is 14 residues. CDR3 DNA sequence: TGTGCCAGCAGTGAAGCGGCTTTGGTCTATGGCTACACCTTC. It is translated as CASSEAALVYGYTF.

CDR3 sequence reads: CASSQARGVMNTEAFF. The DNA for the CDR3 is TGTGCCAGCAGCCAAGCCCGGGGAGTCATGAACACTGAAGCTTTCTTT. The V and J genes are TRBV3-1 (or the pseudogene TRBV3-2) and TRBJ1-1; D unclear. This CDR3 is built from 16 residues. Germline V lookup: CDR1 LGHDT, CDR2 YNNKEL (reference sequence). The ends were cut back, 1 base at V and 0 bases at J, with 12 bases in the middle.

This clone has more than one count but fewer than ten. CDR3 sequence (DNA): TGTGCCAGCAGTTACCCCGGACAGGAAAATGAAAAACTGTTTTTT. The encoded protein is CASSYPGQENEKLFF. The V and J genes are TRBV6-2 or TRBV6-3 and TRBJ1-4; 7 bases fit TRBD1. Germline V gene lookup returns CDR1 MNHEY and CDR2 SVGEGT. J lost 5 bases, V lost 2 bases, and 5 bases had no gene match. There are 15 residues in the CDR3.

The V call is TRBV11-2, the J call TRBJ2-2; possible D gene TRBD1, 6 bases. With 3 bases removed from V and 6 bases from J, the gap between germline ends came to 11 bases. The CDR3 extends over 14 amino acids. Germline CDR1 reads SGHAT; CDR2 reads FQNNGV. The CDR3 region is CASSFGRGAGELFF. CDR3 nucleotide sequence: TGTGCCAGCAGCTTTGGCAGGGGAGCCGGGGAGCTGTTTTTT.

The chain uses TRBV6-2 or TRBV6-3 and TRBJ2-3; D call uncertain. V lost 5 bases and J lost 7, with 7 bases in between. Germline V gene data show CDR1 as MNHEY and CDR2 as SVGEGT. This CDR3 is built from 11 residues. Here the CDR3 reads CASSTSYTQYF. CDR3 in DNA: TGTGCCAGCAGTACATCATATACGCAGTATTTT.

The chain joins TRBV19 to TRBJ2-5; a weak D match, TRBD1 (5 bases). The CDR3 contains 14 residues. Germline V lookup: CDR1 LNHDA, CDR2 SQIVND (reference sequence). Trimming shortened V by 6 bases and J by 4 bases, and 15 bases separated the two germline ends. CDR3 bases: TGTGCCAGTAGCTCAACGTGGGGCGGAGAGACCCAGTACTTC. Its protein is CASSSTWGGETQYF.

The V call is TRBV30, the J call TRBJ1-1; the match to TRBD1 covers 8 bases. Germline CDR1 is GTSNPN and CDR2 is SVGIG (reference sequence). This CDR3 is 15 amino acids long. V was pared by 5 bases and J by 6 bases, with 14 bases of the junction left unmatched. CDR3 amino acids: CAWGPRDRLRAEAFF. CDR3 DNA sequence: TGTGCCTGGGGGCCGAGGGACAGGTTAAGGGCTGAAGCTTTCTTT.

This clone was seen a single time. V usage is TRBV28 and J usage is TRBJ1-4; weak D call: TRBD1 (5 bases). Germline V gene data show CDR1 as MDHEN and CDR2 as SYDVKM. Between the trimmed V and J ends, which lost 6 bases and 7 bases, there was a span of 15 bases. The CDR3 totals 14 residues. DNA of the CDR3: TGTGCCAGCAGCCCCCCGGGGGGAGCTGAAAAACTGTTTTTT. Translation: CASSPPGGAEKLFF.

The V gene is TRBV7-9, the J gene TRBJ1-6, with unresolved D. The ends were cut back, 6 bases at V and 8 bases at J, with 8 bases in the middle. Germline V gene sequence: CDR1 SEHNR, CDR2 FQNEAQ (reference sequence). This CDR3 is 12 amino acids long. The CDR3 sequence is CASSFYDSPLHF. CDR3 bases: TGTGCCAGCAGTTTTTATGATTCACCCCTCCACTTT.

The chain combines TRBV6-5 with TRBJ2-3, with D possibly matching TRBD2 (5 bases). V lost 2 bases and J 7 bases, leaving 10 bases between the germline ends. CDR3 length: 13 residues. The germline gives CDR1 MNHEY, CDR2 SVGAGI. The CDR3 bases are TGTGCCAGCAGTTACCCCGGGGTGAATACGCAGTATTTT. Translating gives CASSYPGVNTQYF.

This clone was counted a single time. The V and J genes are TRBV19 and TRBJ1-2; maybe TRBD1 (5 bases). This CDR3 region has 16 residues. V was trimmed by 5 bases and J by 4 bases, leaving 20 bases between them. The germline CDR1 and CDR2 sequences are LNHDA and SQIVND (reference sequence). The CDR3: CASSPQDKFSFYGYTF. Here the CDR3 DNA reads TGTGCCAGTAGTCCCCAGGACAAGTTTTCTTTCTATGGCTACACCTTC.

The rearrangement uses TRBV5-6 and TRBJ2-7; D is perhaps TRBD1 (8 bases). Germline assignment: CDR1 SGHDT and CDR2 YYEEEE. V lost 2 bases and J lost 6, with 12 bases in between. The CDR3 length is 13 residues. This CDR3 reads CASSLQGGTEQYF. CDR3 bases: TGTGCCAGCAGCTTACAGGGGGGGACCGAGCAGTACTTC. The full variable domain, its missing parts supplied by reference TRBV5-6 and TRBJ2-7, is DAGVTQSPTHLIKTRGQQVTLRCSPKSGHDTVSWYQQALGQGPQFIFQYYEEEERQRGNFPDRFSGHQFPNYSSELNVNALLLGDSALYLCASSLQGGTEQYFGPGTRLTVT.

The chain joins TRBV7-2 to TRBJ1-2; 8 nucleotides line up with TRBD1. Per germline, CDR1 SGHTA and CDR2 FQGNSA. J gave up 7 bases and V 5 bases, and 9 bases lay outside the gene matches. CDR3 length: 14 residues. The CDR3 DNA sequence: TGTGCCAGCAGCATCGGACAGGGAGGTTCTGGCTACACCTTC. Translation: CASSIGQGGSGYTF.

The chain couples TRBV24-1 to TRBJ2-1, with 11 positions matching TRBD1. This CDR3 comprises 16 residues. Germline V gene sequence: CDR1 KGHDR, CDR2 SFDVKD. V dropped 4 bases and J dropped 5; count of bases not matched to a gene: 6. The CDR3 protein is CATSDPGQGVDNEQFF. In DNA form, the CDR3 reads TGTGCCACCAGTGACCCGGGACAGGGGGTAGACAATGAGCAGTTCTTC.

This clone was found a few times. The chain combines TRBV28 with TRBJ2-5; 9 positions agree with TRBD2. Per the germline V gene, CDR1 is MDHEN and CDR2 is SYDVKM. Trimming removed 3 bases from V and 4 bases from J; junction bases left unmatched: 6. CDR3 size: 15 residues. CDR3 DNA sequence: TGTGCCAGCAGTTTTGGGCTAGCGGGGATAGAGACCCAGTACTTC. Its protein product is CASSFGLAGIETQYF.

This chain links TRBV29-1 with TRBJ1-2; D might be TRBD1 (6 bases). This CDR3 is 12 amino acids long. Germline-derived CDR1 and CDR2 are SQVTM and ANQGSEA. Trimming cost V 3 bases and J 4 bases, with 9 bases left between them. The CDR3 nucleotides read TGCAGCGTTGACGACAGGTTCTATGGCTACACCTTC. It specifies CSVDDRFYGYTF.

The genes are TRBV5-1 and TRBJ2-7, with 11 bases fitting TRBD2. V shed 5 bases and J 4 bases; nucleotides not matched to a gene: 8. CDR3 length: 15 residues. The germline V gene has CDR1 SGHRS and CDR2 YFSETQ. CDR3 coding DNA: TGCGCCAGCAGTAGAGGGGGACTAGCGGAATACGAGCAGTACTTC. Translated, it gives CASSRGGLAEYEQYF.

A single count supports this clone. The gene calls are TRBV7-2 and TRBJ1-6; the D gene is possibly TRBD1 (6 bases). Trimming removed 5 bases at V and 9 bases at J, with 23 bases between. Germline V lookup: CDR1 SGHTA, CDR2 FQGNSA. The CDR3 runs to 17 residues. The DNA for the CDR3 is TGTGCCAGCAGCCCTCAGACAGGACCCCTGGTGGGTTCACCCCTCCACTTT. As protein: CASSPQTGPLVGSPLHF.

The chain is built from TRBV11-3 and TRBJ2-5, with D perhaps matching TRBD2 (6 bases). V lost 4 bases and J 4 bases, leaving 10 bases between the germline ends. Germline loops: CDR1 SGHNT, CDR2 YENEEA. The CDR3 runs 13 residues. The CDR3 loop reads CASSSDGRETQYF. The CDR3 coding sequence is TGTGCCAGCAGCTCGGACGGGAGAGAGACCCAGTACTTC.

The V call is TRBV24-1, the J call TRBJ1-5; TRBD1 agrees at 9 bases. The junction had 3 bases not matched to a gene; V was cut back by 6 bases and J by 4 bases. Germline V CDR1 and CDR2: KGHDR, SFDVKD. This CDR3 comprises 14 residues. Here the CDR3 reads CATSTGTGNQPQHF. In DNA, the CDR3 is TGTGCCACCAGTACCGGGACAGGGAATCAGCCCCAGCATTTT.

The V and J genes are TRBV28 and TRBJ1-2, with D uncertain. CDR1 and CDR2 from the germline V gene are MDHEN and SYDVKM. The ends were cut back, 4 bases at V and 5 bases at J, with 20 bases in the middle. The CDR3 has 16 residues. CDR3 in DNA: TGTGCCAGCAGTTCCCCCCCACGGGGAAAAGGGTATGGCTACACCTTC. It codes for CASSSPPRGKGYGYTF.

For the CDR3, the DNA is TGTGCCATCAGTGATAACAGGGGCAATGAGCAGTTCTTC. This gives the protein CAISDNRGNEQFF. The chain is built from TRBV10-3 and TRBJ2-1; 7 positions agree with TRBD1. CDR1 is ENHRY and CDR2 is SYGVKD in the germline V gene. This CDR3 has 13 residues. The V segment lost 3 bases and the J segment 6 bases; nucleotides outside the gene matches: 2.